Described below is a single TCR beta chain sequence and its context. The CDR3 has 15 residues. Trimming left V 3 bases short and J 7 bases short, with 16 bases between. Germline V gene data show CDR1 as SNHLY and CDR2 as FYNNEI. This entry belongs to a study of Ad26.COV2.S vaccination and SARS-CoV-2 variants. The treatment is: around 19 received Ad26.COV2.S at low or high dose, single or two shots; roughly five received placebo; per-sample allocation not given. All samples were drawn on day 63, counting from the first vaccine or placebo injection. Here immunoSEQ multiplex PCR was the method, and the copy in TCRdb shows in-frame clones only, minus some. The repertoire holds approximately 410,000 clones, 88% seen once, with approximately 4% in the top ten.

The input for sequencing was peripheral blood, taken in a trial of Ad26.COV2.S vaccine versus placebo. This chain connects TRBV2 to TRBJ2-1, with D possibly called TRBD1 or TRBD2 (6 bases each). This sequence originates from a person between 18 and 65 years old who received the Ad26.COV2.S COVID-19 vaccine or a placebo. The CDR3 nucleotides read TGTGCCAGCAGTGATATGGGGGGCCGGGGTAATGAGCAGTTCTTC. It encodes CASSDMGGRGNEQFF.